This passage covers 25 T cell receptor beta chains from one sample sequenced in a study of CD8+ T cells in alopecia areata. Following extraction, RNA underwent reverse transcription to cDNA, which served as the sequencing template. The repertoire was sequenced with immunoSEQ multiplex PCR; TCRdb's copy has only in-frame clones and lacks some. The data contain some 170,000 clones, about 61% of them singletons. Treatment: oral pan-JAK inhibitor, 5-10 mg twice daily. The sample here was CD4+ T cells sorted from blood, taken at approximately week 60, from a patient treated with tofacitinib. Receptor source: a human donor with alopecia areata.

In DNA, the CDR3 is TGCAGTGCTAGAGAGATCACTGAAGCTTTCTTT. It specifies CSAREITEAFF. The chain joins TRBV20-1 to TRBJ1-1; D remains ambiguous. The V end lost 0 bases, the J end lost 4 bases, and 3 bases lay between the germline ends. Germline V gene data show CDR1 as DFQATT and CDR2 as SNEGSKA (reference sequence). The CDR3 contains 11 residues.

The rearrangement links TRBV11-3 to TRBJ2-7; a possible D gene is TRBD2 (5 bases). With 4 bases removed from V and 3 bases from J, the gap between germline ends came to 10 bases. The CDR3 loop spans 13 amino acids. Germline V gives CDR1 SGHNT, CDR2 YENEEA. CDR3 DNA sequence: TGTGCCAGCAGCTATGGGAGCCTCTACGAGCAGTACTTC. It encodes CASSYGSLYEQYF.

This chain joins TRBV6-1 and TRBJ1-1, with a possible D match to TRBD1 (5 bases). In germline, CDR1 is MNHNS, CDR2 SASEGT. With 6 bases removed from V and 1 base from J, the gap between germline ends came to 6 bases. The CDR3 has 12 residues. The CDR3 region is CASSGQNTEAFF. The CDR3, as DNA: TGTGCCAGCAGCGGACAGAACACTGAAGCTTTCTTT.

The chain employs TRBV29-1 and TRBJ2-1, with TRBD2 matching 8 bases. Germline assignment: CDR1 SQVTM and CDR2 ANQGSEA. Unmatched junction bases numbered 3, after V lost 6 bases and J lost 5 bases. CDR3 length: 12 amino acids. Here the CDR3 DNA reads TGCAGCGTCCATAGCGGGGACAATGAGCAGTTCTTC. Its protein is CSVHSGDNEQFF.

The chain carries TRBV7-8 and TRBJ2-7; D is unclear. CDR1 and CDR2 (germline): SGHVS, FQNEAQ. Between the trimmed V and J ends, which lost 1 base and 4 bases, there was a span of 17 bases. The CDR3 totals 16 residues. The CDR3 loop is CASSLGRSANRYEQYF. In DNA, the CDR3 is TGTGCCAGCAGCTTAGGTCGTTCGGCTAACCGATACGAGCAGTACTTC.

This chain uses TRBV11-2 with TRBJ2-5; the D call may be TRBD1 or TRBD2 (6 bases each). Trimming left V 4 bases short and J 5 bases short, with 14 bases between. This CDR3 is built from 14 residues. Germline CDR1 is SGHAT and CDR2 is FQNNGV. The CDR3 protein is CASSSWGARETQYF. The CDR3 DNA sequence: TGTGCCAGCAGCTCGTGGGGGGCTCGGGAGACCCAGTACTTC.

V usage is TRBV6-6 and J usage is TRBJ2-5; possible D gene TRBD1, 5 bases. The germline CDR1 and CDR2 sequences are MNHNY and SVGAGI (reference sequence). V lost 7 bases, J lost 2 bases, and 11 bases lay in between. There are 13 residues in the CDR3. The CDR3 coding sequence is TGTGCCAGCACCCAGGGTCGGCAAGAGACCCAGTACTTC. Encoded protein: CASTQGRQETQYF.

V usage is TRBV11-1 and J usage is TRBJ1-3; D gene unclear. The CDR3 is 13 amino acids. Deletions cut 5 bases from V and 0 bases from J, with 5 bases between. CDR1 and CDR2 from the germline V gene are SGHAT and FQDESV (reference sequence). CDR3 sequence (DNA): TGTGCCAGCAGCCAGACCTCTGGAAACACCATATATTTT. This translates into CASSQTSGNTIYF.

The chain combines TRBV30 with TRBJ2-4; TRBD2 aligns across 8 bases. The junction had 9 bases not matched to a gene; V was cut back by 3 bases and J by 8 bases. CDR1 GTSNPN and CDR2 SVGIG come from the germline V gene (reference sequence). There are 14 residues in the CDR3. Here the CDR3 reads CAWSPGREGDIQYF. The CDR3 bases are TGTGCCTGGAGCCCTGGACGGGAGGGGGACATTCAGTACTTC.

The chain links TRBV7-2 to TRBJ1-1; D ambiguous. Germline lookup yields CDR1 SGHTA and CDR2 FQGNSA. Deletions cut 0 bases from V and 12 bases from J, with 11 bases between. This CDR3 comprises 12 residues. In DNA, the CDR3 is TGTGCCAGCAGCTTAGCCACCGTAGCGCCTTTCTTT. The encoded protein is CASSLATVAPFF.

In nucleotides, the CDR3 is TGTGCCAGCAGCTTAGCCGGTAATGGAGCCAAAAACATTCAGTACTTC. Protein sequence: CASSLAGNGAKNIQYF. The V call is TRBV7-9, the J call TRBJ2-4; D gene ambiguous. Deletions cut 0 bases from V and 0 bases from J, with 9 bases between. The CDR3 has 16 residues. CDR1 and CDR2 from the germline V gene are SEHNR and FQNEAQ (reference sequence).

The V and J genes are TRBV29-1 and TRBJ1-2; perhaps TRBD1 as D (6 bases). V lost 7 bases and J lost 6, with 18 bases in between. Germline V lookup: CDR1 SQVTM, CDR2 ANQGSEA. This CDR3 is 13 amino acids long. The CDR3 DNA sequence: TGCAGCGCCTGGGATTCAGGGGTCGATGGCTACACCTTC. Amino acids: CSAWDSGVDGYTF.

For the CDR3, the DNA is TGTGCCAGCTGCCGGAGTCAAGTGGGGGAGCTGTTTTTT. Its protein product is CASCRSQVGELFF. The chain has TRBV2 and TRBJ2-2; D ambiguous. V was pared by 8 bases and J by 8 bases, with 15 bases between. The CDR3 consists of 13 residues. Germline V lookup: CDR1 SNHLY, CDR2 FYNNEI. Variable domain in full (rest from reference TRBV2 and TRBJ2-2): EPEVTQTPSHQVTQMGQEVILRCVPISNHLYFYWYRQILGQKVEFLVSFYNNEISEKSEIFDDQFSVERPDGSNFTLKIRSTKLEDSAMYFCASCRSQVGELFFGEGSRLTVL.

This clone appeared a few times. This chain joins TRBV30 and TRBJ1-1, with D hard to call. V was clipped by 4 bases and J by 5 bases, with 14 bases between them. The length of the CDR3 is 13 residues. Germline V gene sequence: CDR1 GTSNPN, CDR2 SVGIG (reference sequence). The CDR3 loop is CAWNGGWMTEAFF. The CDR3 DNA reads TGTGCCTGGAACGGTGGGTGGATGACTGAAGCTTTCTTT.

With regard to this clone: Additional DNA sequences in this sample encode the identical CDR3. J is TRBJ1-2 and V is TRBV19, with a weak D call TRBD1 (6 bases). CDR3 length: 12 amino acids. Deletions cut 7 bases from V and 5 bases from J, with 11 bases between. Germline CDR1 LNHDA, CDR2 SQIVND (reference sequence). Written as DNA, the CDR3 is TGTGCCAGTAACCAGGGGAATTATGGCTACACCTTC. Translation gives CASNQGNYGYTF.

This rearrangement joins TRBV2 to TRBJ2-1; D remains ambiguous. This CDR3 has 10 residues. Trimming pared 8 bases from V and 12 bases from J, leaving 11 bases between. In germline, CDR1 is SNHLY, CDR2 FYNNEI. CDR3 coding DNA: TGTGCCAGCTACAATGAGCGGCAGTTCTTC. This encodes CASYNERQFF.

The table lists this clone with a few counts. V and J are TRBV29-1 and TRBJ2-5, with TRBD1 matching over 8 bases. Germline assignment: CDR1 SQVTM and CDR2 ANQGSEA. This CDR3 has 13 amino acids. The V and J ends lost 5 bases and 0 bases, in that order; junction bases with no gene match: 2. The CDR3 DNA is TGCAGCGTTAACAGGGGGTACCAAGAGACCCAGTACTTC. This codes for CSVNRGYQETQYF.

The rearrangement links TRBV30 to TRBJ2-5, with D tentatively TRBD1 or TRBD2 (5 bases each). The V gene's germline CDR1 is GTSNPN and CDR2 SVGIG (reference sequence). V lost 4 bases and J 5 bases, leaving 20 bases between the germline ends. This CDR3 spans 15 amino acids. DNA for the CDR3: TGTGCCTGGACTCCGGGACGGCACGGTAGCGAGACCCAGTACTTC. Protein product: CAWTPGRHGSETQYF.

CDR3 sequence reads: CASTPGGGGYYGYTF. In DNA form, the CDR3 reads TGTGCCAGCACCCCGGGGGGTGGAGGGTACTATGGCTACACCTTC. This chain links TRBV6-6 with TRBJ1-2, with TRBD1 as a possible D gene (5 bases). Between the trimmed V and J ends, which lost 7 bases and 3 bases, there was a span of 18 bases. The CDR3 totals 15 residues. CDR1 and CDR2 (germline): MNHNY, SVGAGI (reference sequence).

This chain joins TRBV5-1 and TRBJ1-1; no reliable D call. Germline V gives CDR1 SGHRS, CDR2 YFSETQ. The CDR3 runs 13 residues. V lost 4 bases and J lost 3, with 10 bases in between. CDR3: CASSIDGHTEAFF. CDR3 nucleotide sequence: TGCGCCAGCAGCATTGACGGTCACACTGAAGCTTTCTTT.

J is TRBJ1-5 and V is TRBV5-5; D uncertain. Deletions cut 4 bases from V and 12 bases from J, with 14 bases between. CDR1 is SGHKS and CDR2 is YYEKEE in the germline V gene (reference sequence). CDR3 size: 12 residues. The CDR3 coding sequence is TGTGCCAGCAGCACCGCCCAATTGCGCCAGCATTTT. It codes for CASSTAQLRQHF.

This clone was detected a few times. The chain links TRBV19 to TRBJ2-1; 8 bases are shared with TRBD2. The CDR3 length is 16 residues. CDR1 and CDR2 (germline): LNHDA, SQIVND (reference sequence). Trimming took 5 bases from V and 4 from J; bases not matched to a gene: 10. This CDR3 is CASSSGTRELYNEQFF. In nucleotides, the CDR3 is TGTGCCAGTAGTTCCGGGACTAGGGAGTTGTACAATGAGCAGTTCTTC.

This CDR3 is CASSFRTPNYEQYF. The CDR3 region has the DNA TGTGCCAGCAGTTTCAGGACCCCAAACTACGAGCAGTACTTC. V gene TRBV27 combines with J gene TRBJ2-5; D gene ambiguous. TRBJ2-7 matches the DNA end more closely, so the J call is doubtful. From germline, CDR1 is MNHEY and CDR2 SMNVEV (reference sequence). The CDR3 is 14 residues long.

The chain recombines TRBV5-1 with TRBJ1-6; 7 nucleotides match TRBD1. Germline V lookup: CDR1 SGHRS, CDR2 YFSETQ. With V trimmed by 1 base and J by 6 bases, 10 bases remained unmatched. The CDR3 is 17 amino acids. CDR3 protein: CASSLREAGQTNSPLHF. CDR3 DNA sequence: TGCGCCAGCAGCTTGCGGGAGGCGGGACAGACTAATTCACCCCTCCACTTT.

The V and J genes are TRBV19 and TRBJ2-5; D might be TRBD1 (5 bases). Germline-derived CDR1 and CDR2 are LNHDA and SQIVND (reference sequence). The germline V and J ends were trimmed by 3 bases and 5 bases, with 16 bases remaining between them. This CDR3 is built from 15 residues. The DNA of the CDR3 is TGTGCCAGTAGTATTAATGGCAGGGCCTTGGAGACCCAGTACTTC. This encodes CASSINGRALETQYF.